This T cell receptor beta chain was captured by sequencing in a study of CD8 T cells in ankylosing spondylitis. Whole-study findings and limits: Blood of patients with ankylosing spondylitis appeared to be characterized by a TCR beta motif of 8 or 9 highly homologous variants. In the blood and synovial fluid of reactive arthritis, some motif variants had been previously reported. It was reported that disease-linked clones were significantly enriched in matched ankylosing spondylitis synovial fluid.

Quantitative barcoded 5'-RACE was used to prepare TCR beta libraries. MiXCR, applied by TCRdb to the 5' RACE reads, yields one record per CDR3 protein. The data show hundreds of thousands of distinct CDR3 sequences, roughly 12% seen once. Of note for this clonotype: The antigen is undetermined.

The clonotype comes from a male donor with ankylosing spondylitis. Sequencing was done on a sample of blood, either unsorted or a sorted T cell fraction (not recorded which).

The CDR3 DNA sequence: TGCGCCAGCAGCCAAGATATCCCACCGGCAACAACCGGGGAGCTGTTTTTT. Translation: CASSQDIPPATTGELFF. The chain joins TRBV4-3 to TRBJ2-2, with no clear D. Germline CDR1 and CDR2: LGHNA and YSLEER. The CDR3 sequence is 17 residues long. The V end was cut by 0 bases, the J end by 5 bases, with 16 bases between.